Below, one T cell receptor beta chain is given with its context. This sample stems from a study of blood T cell repertoires in COVID-19. Across the study: There were acute and convalescent COVID-19 samples, and they came from the United States, Italy and Spain. PBMCs, B-cell-depleted T cells, or T cells were the source of the cDNA or gDNA that made up the material.

Per the original methods: Quantification of nucleated cells was approximated via reference gene primer amplification. Libraries were prepared by immunoSEQ multiplex PCR; TCRdb keeps only in-frame clonotypes and omits some of them. That table gives V, J and clone size, and the DNA gave D and trimming. This sample has around 120,000 clones, with roughly nine tenths found just once. The ends were cut back, 1 base at V and 4 bases at J, with 10 bases in the middle. This CDR3 spans 14 amino acids. Germline V CDR1 and CDR2: SGHDT, YYEEEE. What was sequenced was peripheral blood. V is TRBV5-6 and J is TRBJ2-3; possibly TRBD1 for D (6 bases). This receptor was obtained from a man aged 45 to 65 with active COVID-19. The CDR3 coding sequence is TGTGCCAGCAGCTTGAGGGGGACCTCAGATACGCAGTATTTT. Translated, it gives CASSLRGTSDTQYF.